What follows is one TCR beta chain and its context. The antigen remains unidentified. The data stem from a study of response to subunit inactivated influenza vaccine. Whole-study results and caveats: Authors suggested few new T cells are recruited by each seasonal influenza vaccination.

MiXCR, run by TCRdb on the RT-PCR reads, gives a single entry per CDR3 protein. Of about 520,000 distinct CDR3 sequences in the sample, 6% to 9% were seen once. The CDR3 contains 13 residues. The chain uses TRBV21-1 and TRBJ1-6; the D segment call TRBD1 is taken from the table without a DNA check. TRBV21-1 is labeled a pseudogene. This TCR was sampled from a man aged 45-69 years who received an inactivated influenza vaccine. Source: PBMCs from blood, taken roughly 24 months after vaccination. The DNA for the CDR3 is TGTGCCAGCAGCAAGACAGGTCGTCCACCCCTCCACTTT. Protein sequence: CASSKTGRPPLHF.